This T cell receptor beta chain was recovered during a study of Ad26.COV2.S vaccination and SARS-CoV-2 variants. The method was immunoSEQ multiplex PCR; TCRdb's version includes in-frame clones alone and lacks a portion of them. In the table there are about 350,000 clones, about 88% of which are singletons. Trimming stripped 2 bases from V and 4 bases from J, with 12 bases between. The CDR3 is 16 amino acids. The germline CDR1 and CDR2 sequences are MNHEY and SMNVEV (reference sequence). This clone has only one observation. Treatment in this sample: roughly 18 received Ad26.COV2.S at low or high dose, single or two shots; about 5 received placebo; per-sample allocation not given. Specimens were obtained on day 63 following the first vaccine or placebo injection.

This chain joins TRBV27 and TRBJ1-6, with TRBD1 as a possible D gene (6 bases). This TCR came from a person aged 18 to 65 who received the Ad26.COV2.S COVID-19 vaccine or a placebo. The material was peripheral blood, obtained in a trial of Ad26.COV2.S vaccine versus placebo. This chain's CDR3 is CASSLGGLGYNSPLHF. Here the CDR3 DNA reads TGTGCCAGCAGTTTAGGGGGGCTTGGGTATAATTCACCCCTCCACTTT.